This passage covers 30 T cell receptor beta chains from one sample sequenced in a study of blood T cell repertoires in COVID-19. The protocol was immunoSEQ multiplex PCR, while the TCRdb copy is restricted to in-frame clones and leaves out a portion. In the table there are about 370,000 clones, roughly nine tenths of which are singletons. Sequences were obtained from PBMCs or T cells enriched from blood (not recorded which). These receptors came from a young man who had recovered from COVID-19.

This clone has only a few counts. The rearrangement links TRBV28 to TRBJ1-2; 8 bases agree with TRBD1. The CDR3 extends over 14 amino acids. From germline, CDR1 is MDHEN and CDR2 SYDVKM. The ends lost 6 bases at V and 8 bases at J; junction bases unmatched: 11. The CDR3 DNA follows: TGTGCCAGCAGACAGGGGGAGTTTAGGGACGGCTACACCTTC. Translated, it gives CASRQGEFRDGYTF.

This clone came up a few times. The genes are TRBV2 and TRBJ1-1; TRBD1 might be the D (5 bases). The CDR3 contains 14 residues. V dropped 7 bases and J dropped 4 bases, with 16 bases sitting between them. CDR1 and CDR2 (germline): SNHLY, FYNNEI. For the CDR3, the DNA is TGTGCCAGCACCTCAGGGCCCGGGGGCACTGAAGCTTTCTTT. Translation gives CASTSGPGGTEAFF.

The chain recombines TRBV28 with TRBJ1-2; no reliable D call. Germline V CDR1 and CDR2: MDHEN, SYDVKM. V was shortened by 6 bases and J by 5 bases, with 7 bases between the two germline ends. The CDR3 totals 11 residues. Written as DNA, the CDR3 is TGTGCCAGCAGGCCCCGGTATGGCTACACCTTC. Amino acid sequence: CASRPRYGYTF.

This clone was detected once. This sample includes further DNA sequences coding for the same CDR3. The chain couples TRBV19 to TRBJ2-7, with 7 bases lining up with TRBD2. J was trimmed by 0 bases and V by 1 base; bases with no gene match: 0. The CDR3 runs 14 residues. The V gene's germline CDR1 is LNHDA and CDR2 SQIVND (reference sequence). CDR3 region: CASSIAGGSYEQYF. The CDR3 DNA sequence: TGTGCCAGTAGTATAGCGGGAGGCTCCTACGAGCAGTACTTC.

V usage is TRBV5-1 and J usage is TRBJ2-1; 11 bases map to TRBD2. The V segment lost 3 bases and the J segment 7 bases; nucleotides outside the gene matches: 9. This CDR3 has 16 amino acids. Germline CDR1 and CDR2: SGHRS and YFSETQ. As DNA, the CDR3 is TGCGCCAGCAGCTCCCTTAGCGGGGGGGCCAGTAATGAGCAGTTCTTC. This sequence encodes CASSSLSGGASNEQFF.

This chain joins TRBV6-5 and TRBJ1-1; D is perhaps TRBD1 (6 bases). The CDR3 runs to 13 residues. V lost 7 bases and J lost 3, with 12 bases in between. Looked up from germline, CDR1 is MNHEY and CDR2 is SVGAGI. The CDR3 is CASTPQGYTEAFF. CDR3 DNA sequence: TGTGCCAGCACTCCTCAGGGGTACACTGAAGCTTTCTTT.

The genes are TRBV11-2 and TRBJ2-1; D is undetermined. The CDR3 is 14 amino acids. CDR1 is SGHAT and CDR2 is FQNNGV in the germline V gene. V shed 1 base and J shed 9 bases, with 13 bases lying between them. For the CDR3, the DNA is TGTGCCAGCAGCTTAGTCGAGGTTTCCAGTGAGCAGTTCTTC. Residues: CASSLVEVSSEQFF.

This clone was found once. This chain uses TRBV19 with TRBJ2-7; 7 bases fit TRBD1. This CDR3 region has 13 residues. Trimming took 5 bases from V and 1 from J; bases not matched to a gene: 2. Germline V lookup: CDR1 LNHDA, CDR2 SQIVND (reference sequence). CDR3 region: CASSRDSSYEQYF. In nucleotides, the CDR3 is TGTGCCAGTAGTCGGGACAGTTCCTACGAGCAGTACTTC.

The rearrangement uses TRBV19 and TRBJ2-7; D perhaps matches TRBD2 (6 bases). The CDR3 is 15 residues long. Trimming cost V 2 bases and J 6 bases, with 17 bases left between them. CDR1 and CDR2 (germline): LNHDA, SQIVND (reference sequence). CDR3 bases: TGTGCCAGTAGTATATGGTCGGGAGCCGACCTCGAGCAGTACTTC. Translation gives CASSIWSGADLEQYF.

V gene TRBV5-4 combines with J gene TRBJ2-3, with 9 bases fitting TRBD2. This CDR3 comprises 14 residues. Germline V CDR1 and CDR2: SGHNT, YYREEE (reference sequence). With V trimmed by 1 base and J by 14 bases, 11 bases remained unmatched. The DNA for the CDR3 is TGTGCCAGCAGCTTGACCGAAGGCGGGGGGGAAGCGTATTTT. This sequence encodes CASSLTEGGGEAYF.

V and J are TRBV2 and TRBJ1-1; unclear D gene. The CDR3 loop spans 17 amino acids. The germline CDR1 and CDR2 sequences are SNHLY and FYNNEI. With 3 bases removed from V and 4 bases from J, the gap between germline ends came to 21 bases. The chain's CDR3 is CASSDLLPPARGTEAFF. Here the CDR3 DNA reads TGTGCCAGCAGTGATCTACTACCCCCGGCGAGAGGCACTGAAGCTTTCTTT.

The DNA for the CDR3 is TGTGCCAGCGGCGGGGAGGGATATGGCTACACCTTC. It is translated as CASGGEGYGYTF. This rearrangement joins TRBV7-9 to TRBJ1-2; D gene uncertain. Germline V lookup: CDR1 SEHNR, CDR2 FQNEAQ (reference sequence). V was trimmed by 8 bases and J by 5 bases, leaving 12 bases between them. This CDR3 region has 12 residues.

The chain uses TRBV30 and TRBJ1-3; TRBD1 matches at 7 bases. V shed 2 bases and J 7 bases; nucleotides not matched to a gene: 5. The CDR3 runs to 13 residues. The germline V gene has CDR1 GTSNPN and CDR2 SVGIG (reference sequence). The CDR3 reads CAWSQGDFNTIYF. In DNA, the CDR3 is TGTGCCTGGAGTCAGGGGGATTTCAACACCATATATTTT.

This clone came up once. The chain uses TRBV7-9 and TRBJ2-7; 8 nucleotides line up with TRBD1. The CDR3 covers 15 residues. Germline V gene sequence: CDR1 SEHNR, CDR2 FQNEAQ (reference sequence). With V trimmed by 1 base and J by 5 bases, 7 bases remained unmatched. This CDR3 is CASSLVGQGSNEQYF. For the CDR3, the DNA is TGTGCCAGCAGCTTAGTAGGACAGGGTTCAAACGAGCAGTACTTC.

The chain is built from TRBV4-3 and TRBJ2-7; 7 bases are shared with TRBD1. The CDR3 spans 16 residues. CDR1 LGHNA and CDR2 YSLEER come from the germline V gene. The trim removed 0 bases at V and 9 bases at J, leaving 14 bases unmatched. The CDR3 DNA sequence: TGCGCCAGCAGCCAAGAAGTCGGGACAGACCCTTCCGGGCAGTACTTC. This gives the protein CASSQEVGTDPSGQYF.

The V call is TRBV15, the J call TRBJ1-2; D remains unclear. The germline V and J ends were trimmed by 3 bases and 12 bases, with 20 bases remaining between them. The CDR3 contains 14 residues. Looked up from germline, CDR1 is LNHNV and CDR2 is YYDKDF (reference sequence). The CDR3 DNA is TGTGCCACCAGCAGTCCCCCGGACGGGATCGGCCACACCTTC. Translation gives CATSSPPDGIGHTF.

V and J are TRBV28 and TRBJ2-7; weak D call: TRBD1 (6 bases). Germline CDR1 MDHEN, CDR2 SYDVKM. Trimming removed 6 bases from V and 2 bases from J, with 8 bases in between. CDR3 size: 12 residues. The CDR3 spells CASRTGPYEQYF. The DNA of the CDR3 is TGTGCCAGCAGAACAGGGCCCTACGAGCAGTACTTC.

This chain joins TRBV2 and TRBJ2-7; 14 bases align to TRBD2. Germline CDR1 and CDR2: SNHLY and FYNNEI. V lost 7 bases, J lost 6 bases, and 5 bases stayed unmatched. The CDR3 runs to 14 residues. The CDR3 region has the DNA TGTGCCAGCAATGGACTAGCGGGGGGCGGCGAGCAGTACTTC. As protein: CASNGLAGGGEQYF.

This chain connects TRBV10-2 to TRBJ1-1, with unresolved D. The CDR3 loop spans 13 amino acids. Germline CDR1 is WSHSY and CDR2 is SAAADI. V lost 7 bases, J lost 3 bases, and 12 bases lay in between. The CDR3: CASTGMRDTEAFF. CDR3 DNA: TGCGCCAGCACCGGAATGCGGGACACTGAAGCTTTCTTT.

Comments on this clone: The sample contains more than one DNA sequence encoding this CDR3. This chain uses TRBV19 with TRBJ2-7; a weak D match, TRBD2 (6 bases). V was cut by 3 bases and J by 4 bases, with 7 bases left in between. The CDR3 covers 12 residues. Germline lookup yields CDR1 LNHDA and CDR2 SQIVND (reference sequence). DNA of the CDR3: TGTGCCAGTAGTATGGGAGGATACGAGCAGTACTTC. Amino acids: CASSMGGYEQYF.

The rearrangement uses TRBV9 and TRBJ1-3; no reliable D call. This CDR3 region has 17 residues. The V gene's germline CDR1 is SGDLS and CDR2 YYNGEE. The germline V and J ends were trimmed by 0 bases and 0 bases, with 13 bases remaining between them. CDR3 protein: CASSVVPTENSGNTIYF. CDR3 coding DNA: TGTGCCAGCAGCGTAGTCCCGACGGAGAACTCTGGAAACACCATATATTTT.

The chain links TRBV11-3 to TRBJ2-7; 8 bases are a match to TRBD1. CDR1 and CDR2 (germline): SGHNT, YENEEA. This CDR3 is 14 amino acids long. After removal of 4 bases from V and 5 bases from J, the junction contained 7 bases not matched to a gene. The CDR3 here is CASSSDRASNEQYF. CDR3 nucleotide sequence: TGTGCCAGCAGCTCGGACAGGGCCTCTAACGAGCAGTACTTC.

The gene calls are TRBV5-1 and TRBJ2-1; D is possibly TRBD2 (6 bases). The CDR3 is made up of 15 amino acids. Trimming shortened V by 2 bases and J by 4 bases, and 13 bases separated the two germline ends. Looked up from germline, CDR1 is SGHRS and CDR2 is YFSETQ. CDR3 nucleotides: TGCGCCAGCAGCTTTGAGGGGACTGCTTACAATGAGCAGTTCTTC. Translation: CASSFEGTAYNEQFF. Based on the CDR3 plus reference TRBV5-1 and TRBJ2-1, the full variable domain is KAGVTQTPRYLIKTRGQQVTLSCSPISGHRSVSWYQQTPGQGLQFLFEYFSETQRNKGNFPGRFSGRQFSNSRSEMNVSTLELGDSALYLCASSFEGTAYNEQFFGPGTRLTVL.

The CDR3 coding sequence is TGTGCCAGCAGTGAAACAGCAGCTAACTATGGCTACACCTTC. Translation gives CASSETAANYGYTF. This chain uses TRBV2 with TRBJ1-2; no definite D call. The CDR3 consists of 14 residues. Germline CDR1 reads SNHLY; CDR2 reads FYNNEI. Between the trimmed V and J ends, which lost 2 bases and 0 bases, there was a span of 7 bases.

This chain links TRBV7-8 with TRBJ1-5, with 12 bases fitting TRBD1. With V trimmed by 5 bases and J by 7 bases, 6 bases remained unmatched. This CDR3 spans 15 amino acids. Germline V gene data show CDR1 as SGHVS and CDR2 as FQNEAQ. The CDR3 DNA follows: TGTGCCAGCAGCGGGGACAGGGGGCTAAAACAGCCCCAGCATTTT. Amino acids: CASSGDRGLKQPQHF.

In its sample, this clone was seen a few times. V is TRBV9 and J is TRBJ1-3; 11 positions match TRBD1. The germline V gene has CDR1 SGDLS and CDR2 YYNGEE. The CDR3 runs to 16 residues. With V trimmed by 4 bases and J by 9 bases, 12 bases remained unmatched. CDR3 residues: CASSTPRDRGLTTIYF. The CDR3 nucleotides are TGTGCCAGCAGCACCCCCAGGGACAGGGGGTTGACCACCATATATTTT. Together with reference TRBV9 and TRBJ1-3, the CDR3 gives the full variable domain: DSGVTQTPKHLITATGQRVTLRCSPRSGDLSVYWYQQSLDQGLQFLIQYYNGEERAKGNILERFSAQQFPDLHSELNLSSLELGDSALYFCASSTPRDRGLTTIYFGEGSWLTVV.

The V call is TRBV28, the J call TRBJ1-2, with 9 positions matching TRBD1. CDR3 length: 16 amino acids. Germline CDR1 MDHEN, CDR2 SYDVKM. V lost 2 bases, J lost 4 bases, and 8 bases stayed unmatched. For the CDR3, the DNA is TGTGCCAGCAGTTTAGGGACAGGGAGTCCTCTCTATGGCTACACCTTC. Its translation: CASSLGTGSPLYGYTF.

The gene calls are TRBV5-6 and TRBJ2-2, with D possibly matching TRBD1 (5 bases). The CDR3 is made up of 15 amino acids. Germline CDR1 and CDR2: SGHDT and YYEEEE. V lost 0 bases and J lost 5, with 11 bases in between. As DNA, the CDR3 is TGTGCCAGCAGCTTGGCGGGCAGGGTGACCGGGGAGCTGTTTTTT. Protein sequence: CASSLAGRVTGELFF.

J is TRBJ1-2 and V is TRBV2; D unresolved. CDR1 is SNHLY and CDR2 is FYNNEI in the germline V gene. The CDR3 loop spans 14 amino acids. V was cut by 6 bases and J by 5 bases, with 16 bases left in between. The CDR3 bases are TGTGCCAGCAGCGCCTCCGGGGAAGTGTATGGCTACACCTTC. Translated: CASSASGEVYGYTF.

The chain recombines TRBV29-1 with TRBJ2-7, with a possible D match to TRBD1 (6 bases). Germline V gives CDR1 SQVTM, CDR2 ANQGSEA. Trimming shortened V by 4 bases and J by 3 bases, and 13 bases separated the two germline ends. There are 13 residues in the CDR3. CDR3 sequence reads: CSVVLGQIYEQYF. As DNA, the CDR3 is TGCAGCGTTGTTTTAGGACAGATCTACGAGCAGTACTTC.